The rows below give T cell receptor beta chains drawn from one sample of a study of shared clonotypes between healthy human individuals. Generated by immunoSEQ multiplex PCR, the TCRdb table keeps only in-frame clones and is missing some. The sample yields around 2,100,000 clones, roughly 95% seen once. The sample consisted of naive CD8+ T cells sorted from blood. The receptors here all came from a man between 18 and 35 years old in good health. CDR3s include the opening cysteine and the closing phenylalanine or tryptophan. Fields, in order: CDR3 protein, CDR3 DNA, clone size, V gene, D gene, J gene. A D gene is named only where the DNA matches it firmly. Clone size is stated in some rows and not others, as once, few, many or a class when expanded.

CDR3: CASSTGLGPTNEQFF; DNA: TGTGCCAGCTCCACAGGACTAGGCCCTACGAATGAGCAGTTCTTC; size: -; V: TRBV18; D: TRBD2; J: TRBJ2-1
CDR3: CASSLGTGGYTF; DNA: TGTGCCAGCAGTTTGGGTACAGGCGGCTACACCTTC; size: -; V: TRBV27; D: -; J: TRBJ1-2
CDR3: CASSPGYTGELFF; DNA: TGTGCCAGTAGTCCGGGGTACACCGGGGAGCTGTTTTTT; size: -; V: TRBV19; D: -; J: TRBJ2-2
CDR3: CASSFPPGTISNQPQHF; DNA: TGTGCCAGCAGCTTTCCACCCGGGACAATTAGCAATCAGCCCCAGCATTTT; size: -; V: TRBV5-8; D: -; J: TRBJ1-5
CDR3: CASSHIRTGLVEGYTF; DNA: TGTGCCAGCAGCCATATAAGAACAGGACTAGTAGAGGGCTACACCTTC; size: -; V: TRBV7-9; D: -; J: TRBJ1-2
CDR3: CASSPDRAGNTIYF; DNA: TGTGCCAGCAGCCCCGACAGGGCTGGAAACACCATATATTTT; size: -; V: TRBV7-3; D: TRBD1; J: TRBJ1-3
CDR3: CASSYSLVGTPDTQYF; DNA: TGTGCCAGCAGTTACTCCCTAGTAGGGACCCCAGATACGCAGTATTTT; size: -; V: TRBV6-5; D: -; J: TRBJ2-3
CDR3: CASSEAGQDYYGYTF; DNA: TGTGCCAGCAGTGAAGCGGGACAGGACTACTATGGCTACACCTTC; size: -; V: TRBV2; D: TRBD1; J: TRBJ1-2
CDR3: CASSPMTGGWKGNTEAFF; DNA: TGTGCCAGCAGCCCGATGACTGGGGGCTGGAAAGGGAACACTGAAGCTTTCTTT; size: -; V: TRBV5-4; D: -; J: TRBJ1-1
CDR3: CASRPGLLSYEQYF; DNA: TGTGCCAGCAGGCCTGGGCTCCTCTCCTACGAGCAGTACTTC; size: -; V: TRBV2; D: -; J: TRBJ2-7
CDR3: CASSLQGLAGNEQFF; DNA: TGTGCCAGCAGTTTACAGGGACTAGCGGGAAATGAGCAGTTCTTC; size: -; V: TRBV27; D: TRBD2; J: TRBJ2-1
CDR3: CASSRGGSYNEQFF; DNA: TGTGCCAGCAGCAGGGGGGGTTCCTACAATGAGCAGTTCTTC; size: -; V: TRBV6-1; D: -; J: TRBJ2-1
CDR3: CASSQDSSLAGNNEQFF; DNA: TGCGCCAGCAGCCAAGATTCCTCACTAGCGGGGAACAATGAGCAGTTCTTC; size: -; V: TRBV4-3; D: TRBD2; J: TRBJ2-1
CDR3: CASSQHYQDPYEQYF; DNA: TGCGCCAGCAGCCAACACTATCAGGATCCCTACGAGCAGTACTTC; size: once; V: TRBV4-3; D: -; J: TRBJ2-7
CDR3: CASSPLGQGLNYGYTF; DNA: TGCGCCAGCAGCCCCCTGGGACAGGGCCTTAACTATGGCTACACCTTC; size: -; V: TRBV4-1; D: TRBD1; J: TRBJ1-2
CDR3: CASSLGLGEANTGELFF; DNA: TGTGCCAGCAGCTTGGGCCTGGGGGAGGCGAACACCGGGGAGCTGTTTTTT; size: -; V: TRBV5-6; D: -; J: TRBJ2-2
CDR3: CASSLRQGYSNQPQHF; DNA: TGTGCCAGCAGTTTAAGACAGGGATATAGCAATCAGCCCCAGCATTTT; size: -; V: TRBV27; D: TRBD1; J: TRBJ1-5
CDR3: CASSSSAYNEQFF; DNA: TGTGCCAGCAGCAGCAGCGCCTACAATGAGCAGTTCTTC; size: -; V: TRBV7-8; D: -; J: TRBJ2-1
CDR3: CASSYSGLSDNEQFF; DNA: TGTGCCAGCAGTTACTCGGGACTATCCGACAATGAGCAGTTCTTC; size: -; V: TRBV6-6; D: TRBD2; J: TRBJ2-1
CDR3: CASSPQVGANVLTF; DNA: TGTGCCAGCAGTCCCCAGGTTGGGGCCAACGTCCTGACTTTC; size: -; V: TRBV27; D: -; J: TRBJ2-6
CDR3: CASGERTSGAIANTGELFF; DNA: TGTGCTAGTGGCGAAAGGACTAGCGGGGCCATCGCGAACACCGGGGAGCTGTTTTTT; size: -; V: TRBV12-5; D: TRBD2; J: TRBJ2-2
CDR3: CASSAGQNSYEQYF; DNA: TGTGCCAGCTCAGCGGGACAGAATTCCTACGAGCAGTACTTC; size: -; V: TRBV18; D: -; J: TRBJ2-7
CDR3: CASSDRDSPYEQYF; DNA: TGTGCCAGCAGCGACCGGGACAGTCCGTACGAGCAGTACTTC; size: -; V: TRBV28; D: TRBD1; J: TRBJ2-7
CDR3: CASSPRGTEAFF; DNA: TGTGCCAGCAGCCCAAGGGGAACTGAAGCTTTCTTT; size: -; V: TRBV7-6; D: -; J: TRBJ1-1
CDR3: CAISGRDSDLNTEAFF; DNA: TGTGCCATCAGCGGCCGGGACAGCGACTTGAACACTGAAGCTTTCTTT; size: -; V: TRBV10-3; D: TRBD1; J: TRBJ1-1
CDR3: CASSQQTRYEQYF; DNA: TGTGCCAGCAGCCAGCAAACACGGTACGAGCAGTACTTC; size: -; V: TRBV14; D: -; J: TRBJ2-7
CDR3: CARSRDLGYEQYF; DNA: TGTGCCAGATCCCGGGACCTTGGGTACGAGCAGTACTTC; size: -; V: TRBV6-1; D: -; J: TRBJ2-7
CDR3: CASRDGTYSTDTQYF; DNA: TGTGCCAGCAGAGATGGGACCTATTCCACAGATACGCAGTATTTT; size: -; V: TRBV27; D: -; J: TRBJ2-3
CDR3: CASSEAWGEAEAFF; DNA: TGTGCCAGCAGTGAAGCTTGGGGGGAGGCTGAAGCTTTCTTT; size: few; V: TRBV25-1; D: -; J: TRBJ1-1
CDR3: CASSSPSGGFYEQYF; DNA: TGTGCCAGCAGTTCCCCGTCGGGGGGTTTCTACGAGCAGTACTTC; size: once; V: TRBV6-5; D: TRBD2; J: TRBJ2-7
CDR3: CASSELGRGVEWVQMETQYF; DNA: TGTGCCAGCAGTGAATTGGGAAGGGGCGTTGAATGGGTCCAGATGGAGACCCAGTACTTC; size: once; V: TRBV2; D: -; J: TRBJ2-5
CDR3: CASSMGAALAGDTQYF; DNA: TGTGCCAGCTCGATGGGGGCAGCCTTGGCGGGGGATACGCAGTATTTT; size: -; V: TRBV27; D: -; J: TRBJ2-3
CDR3: CASSPPSTDTQYF; DNA: TGTGCCAGCAGCCCTCCTAGCACAGATACGCAGTATTTT; size: -; V: TRBV5-6; D: -; J: TRBJ2-3
CDR3: CASSSGGRGVTDEQFF; DNA: TGTGCCAGCAGCAGCGGTGGCAGGGGAGTCACCGATGAGCAGTTCTTC; size: -; V: TRBV7-9; D: -; J: TRBJ2-1
CDR3: CASSEGLTYEQYF; DNA: TGTGCCAGCAGTGAGGGACTAACCTACGAGCAGTACTTC; size: -; V: TRBV25-1; D: TRBD2; J: TRBJ2-7
CDR3: CASSLWGSNSPLHF; DNA: TGTGCCAGCAGCTTGTGGGGTTCTAATTCACCCCTCCACTTT; size: -; V: TRBV5-6; D: -; J: TRBJ1-6
CDR3: CASSYQENTEAFF; DNA: TGTGCCAGCAGTTACCAGGAGAACACTGAAGCTTTCTTT; size: -; V: TRBV6-5; D: -; J: TRBJ1-1
CDR3: CASSLLGRTADEQYF; DNA: TGTGCCAGCAGTTTACTGGGTCGTACGGCGGACGAGCAGTACTTC; size: -; V: TRBV27; D: -; J: TRBJ2-7
CDR3: CASSQEGPRDTIYF; DNA: TGTGCCAGCAGCCAGGAGGGGCCAAGAGACACCATATATTTT; size: -; V: TRBV7-9; D: -; J: TRBJ1-3
CDR3: CASSEFGSGANVLTF; DNA: TGTGCCAGCAGTGAATTTGGCAGTGGGGCCAACGTCCTGACTTTC; size: -; V: TRBV6-1; D: -; J: TRBJ2-6
CDR3: CATSRGGQGLDYGYTF; DNA: TGTGCCACCAGCAGAGGGGGTCAGGGTTTGGACTATGGCTACACCTTC; size: -; V: TRBV15; D: -; J: TRBJ1-2
CDR3: CASSLMNTDTQYF; DNA: TGCGCCAGCAGCCTGATGAACACAGATACGCAGTATTTT; size: -; V: TRBV5-1; D: -; J: TRBJ2-3
CDR3: CASRGGTDTQYF; DNA: TGTGCCAGCCGGGGGGGCACAGATACGCAGTATTTT; size: -; V: TRBV5-6; D: TRBD2; J: TRBJ2-3
CDR3: CASSALDRATLGDYGYTF; DNA: TGTGCCAGCAGCGCCCTCGACAGGGCCACCCTCGGGGATTATGGCTACACCTTC; size: -; V: TRBV9; D: TRBD1; J: TRBJ1-2
CDR3: CASSTRLAGVEETQYF; DNA: TGTGCCAGCAGCACCCGACTAGCGGGAGTGGAGGAGACCCAGTACTTC; size: -; V: TRBV7-8; D: TRBD2; J: TRBJ2-5
CDR3: CASSYSEGSGTEAFF; DNA: TGTGCCAGCAGTTACTCGGAGGGGTCCGGCACTGAAGCTTTCTTT; size: -; V: TRBV6-6; D: -; J: TRBJ1-1
CDR3: CASSYADTQYF; DNA: TGCGCCAGCAGCTACGCAGATACGCAGTATTTT; size: -; V: TRBV5-1; D: -; J: TRBJ2-3
CDR3: CASINLSEGVHTEAFF; DNA: TGTGCCAGCATAAACTTATCGGAGGGAGTACACACTGAAGCTTTCTTT; size: once; V: TRBV2; D: -; J: TRBJ1-1
CDR3: CASSQRTSTSVEIYEQYF; DNA: TGCGCCAGCAGCCAACGAACATCCACTAGCGTCGAAATCTACGAGCAGTACTTC; size: -; V: TRBV4-3; D: TRBD2; J: TRBJ2-7
CDR3: CASSLRSEESSGNTIYF; DNA: TGTGCCAGCAGCTTAAGATCGGAAGAGAGCTCTGGAAACACCATATATTTT; size: -; V: TRBV13; D: -; J: TRBJ1-3
CDR3: CASSQQWLAGALTDTQYF; DNA: TGCGCCAGCAGTCAGCAATGGCTAGCGGGGGCTCTCACAGATACGCAGTATTTT; size: -; V: TRBV4-3; D: TRBD2; J: TRBJ2-3
CDR3: CASSEGSGAYNEQFF; DNA: TGTGCCAGCAGTGAAGGTAGCGGGGCCTACAATGAGCAGTTCTTC; size: -; V: TRBV6-1; D: TRBD2; J: TRBJ2-1
CDR3: CASSGLAGGYNEQFF; DNA: TGTGCCAGCAGTGGACTAGCGGGGGGCTACAATGAGCAGTTCTTC; size: once; V: TRBV2; D: TRBD2; J: TRBJ2-1
CDR3: CAWSVEADTQYF; DNA: TGTGCCTGGAGTGTAGAGGCAGATACGCAGTATTTT; size: -; V: TRBV30; D: -; J: TRBJ2-3
CDR3: CASSSGPSYEQYF; DNA: TGTGCCAGCAGCTCAGGACCCTCCTACGAGCAGTACTTC; size: -; V: TRBV6-1; D: -; J: TRBJ2-7